Presented here are 10 T cell receptor beta chains from one specimen sequenced in a study of OX40 agonist ivuxolimab in advanced cancers. Profiled with immunoSEQ multiplex PCR; TCRdb holds only in-frame clones, not every one. The table has 75,000 to 80,000 clones, 85% seen once. Sample: CD4+ or CD8+ T cells sorted from blood, taken in a trial of the OX40 agonist ivuxolimab. Receptors originate from an adult with an advanced solid tumor such as melanoma, head and neck, liver or kidney cancer.

The table lists this clone with a count of one. The chain employs TRBV5-6 and TRBJ2-7, with a weak D call TRBD2 (7 bases). Trimming took off 3 bases at V and 4 bases at J, with 20 bases between the two ends. Germline lookup yields CDR1 SGHDT and CDR2 YYEEEE. CDR3 length equals 16 residues. The CDR3 DNA follows: TGTGCCAGCAGCTCACAGGGAGGGACGTACAGTTACGAGCAGTACTTC. This encodes CASSSQGGTYSYEQYF.

The V and J genes are TRBV18 and TRBJ1-6, with 9 bases matching TRBD1. J gave up 7 bases and V 3 bases, and 7 bases lay outside the gene matches. Germline loops: CDR1 KGHSH, CDR2 LQKENI. The CDR3 length is 16 residues. The CDR3: CASSPGGTGQNSPLHF. The CDR3 DNA reads as TGTGCCAGCTCACCGGGGGGGACAGGGCAGAATTCACCCCTCCACTTT.

This chain links TRBV27 with TRBJ2-2; D call uncertain. This CDR3 is built from 14 residues. V dropped 2 bases and J dropped 4 bases, with 8 bases sitting between them. Germline loops: CDR1 MNHEY, CDR2 SMNVEV (reference sequence). DNA of the CDR3: TGTGCCAGCAGTTTAGGACGGGCCACCGGGGAGCTGTTTTTT. It encodes CASSLGRATGELFF.

This clone was counted only a few times. The CDR3 region is CASSRGFGETQYF. CDR3 nucleotide sequence: TGTGCCAGCAGTAGAGGGTTTGGAGAGACCCAGTACTTC. The V call is TRBV28, the J call TRBJ2-5; a weak D match, TRBD2 (5 bases). Trimming cost V 5 bases and J 4 bases, with 11 bases left between them. The CDR3 is 13 residues long. Germline loops: CDR1 MDHEN, CDR2 SYDVKM.

This clone was detected once. The chain joins TRBV7-2 to TRBJ1-1, with unresolved D. Trimming took off 3 bases at V and 1 base at J, with 6 bases between the two ends. Germline V CDR1 and CDR2: SGHTA, FQGNSA. The CDR3 runs to 13 residues. The CDR3 sequence is CASSFAGNTEAFF. Written as DNA, the CDR3 is TGTGCCAGCAGCTTTGCAGGGAACACTGAAGCTTTCTTT.

The CDR3 coding sequence is TGTGCCAGCAGTGATAAGGGACTGGACGGAGCGACCCAGTACTTC. It translates to CASSDKGLDGATQYF. The V and J genes are TRBV2 and TRBJ2-5; weak D call: TRBD2 (6 bases). Trimming removed 3 bases from V and 7 bases from J, with 18 bases in between. The CDR3 is 15 amino acids. CDR1 SNHLY and CDR2 FYNNEI come from the germline V gene.

V gene TRBV28 combines with J gene TRBJ1-4; 8 bases align to TRBD1. V lost 6 bases to trimming and J lost 8 bases; unmatched junction nucleotides: 8. The CDR3 extends over 14 amino acids. Looked up from germline, CDR1 is MDHEN and CDR2 is SYDVKM. CDR3 residues: CASSPGGEGEKLFF. The CDR3 nucleotides read TGTGCCAGCAGCCCAGGGGGCGAGGGGGAAAAACTGTTTTTT. Drawing the rest from reference TRBV28 and TRBJ1-4, the complete variable domain is DVKVTQSSRYLVKRTGEKVFLECVQDMDHENMFWYRQDPGLGLRLIYFSYDVKMKEKGDIPEGYSVSREKKERFSLILESASTNQTSMYLCASSPGGEGEKLFFGSGTQLSVL.

This sequence joins TRBV5-1 and TRBJ1-1, with D perhaps TRBD1 (6 bases). The CDR3 spans 14 residues. The germline V gene encodes CDR1 SGHRS and CDR2 YFSETQ. Between the trimmed V and J ends, which lost 4 bases and 3 bases, there was a span of 13 bases. CDR3 in amino acids: CASSIGQLYTEAFF. The CDR3 nucleotides are TGCGCCAGCAGCATCGGACAGCTCTACACTGAAGCTTTCTTT.

V gene TRBV5-4 combines with J gene TRBJ2-3, with D hard to call. The CDR3 totals 12 residues. Germline V gives CDR1 SGHNT, CDR2 YYREEE (reference sequence). Trimming removed 4 bases from V and 5 bases from J, with 8 bases in between. This chain's CDR3 is CASSQPLDTQYF. The CDR3 DNA reads as TGTGCCAGCAGCCAGCCCTTAGATACGCAGTATTTT.

The chain links TRBV27 to TRBJ2-3, with a possible D match to TRBD2 (5 bases). Germline V gene data show CDR1 as MNHEY and CDR2 as SMNVEV (reference sequence). Between the trimmed V and J ends, which lost 5 bases and 0 bases, there was a span of 9 bases. The CDR3 covers 14 residues. CDR3 sequence (DNA): TGTGCCAGCAGTCTGCGGAGGAGCACAGATACGCAGTATTTT. This gives the protein CASSLRRSTDTQYF.